The clone carrying this TCR beta chain was recorded a few times. Antigen specificity is unknown. Treatment denoted: 10-day PBMC culture with coronavirus spike peptide pools or control peptides (ViraFEST assay). Researchers used the Oncomine TCR Beta short-read assay to sequence DNA from cultured CD4+ T cells. The genomic DNA was obtained from cultured CD4+ T cells by extraction with the QIAamp micro DNA kit. MiXCR was run by TCRdb on the PCR reads, yielding one entry per CDR3 protein. Among 15,000 to 20,000 distinct CDR3 sequences listed, less than 60% were seen once. Trimming removed 4 bases at V and 0 bases at J, with 9 bases between. Germline loops: CDR1 WNHNN, CDR2 SYGVQD (reference sequence). The CDR3 has 15 amino acids. The data stem from a study of vaccination and CD4 T cells after COVID-19. The wider study: The post-vaccine samples came a median about 70 days after dose two (range 14 to 241). Overall study findings and caveats: Researchers report that 304 of 307 vaccine-specific clones in convalescent patients proved spike mono-reactive. Detection of a median around 86% of reactive clones in convalescent patients was confined to the period after vaccination.

The chain is built from TRBV10-1 and TRBJ2-2; the D gene is possibly TRBD1 (6 bases). The sequenced material came from CD4+ T cells from blood, cultured in vitro. This clonotype was sampled from a human donor who had recovered from COVID-19. The CDR3 sequence: CASSGGGTNTGELFF. The CDR3 nucleotides read TGCGCCAGCAGTGGAGGGGGAACGAACACCGGGGAGCTGTTTTTT.